One sample yielded the 9 T cell receptor beta chains listed below, sequenced in a study of tumor-infiltrating lymphocytes in primary liver carcinoma. DNA and RNA were both co-extracted from 20-30 mg of bulk tissue that had not been sorted. The researchers produced TCR beta cDNA from around 500 ng total RNA with a constant-region primer. TCR beta libraries came from three nested multiplex PCR rounds using slightly modified ARM-PCR. In the first two PCR rounds, TRBV1-TRBV30 forward primers were paired with a C-beta reverse primer, and each round lasted roughly 10 cycles. One entry per CDR3 protein results from TCRdb running MiXCR on the multiplex PCR reads. The table includes some 110,000 distinct CDR3 sequences, roughly 80% detected once. Sequencing was done on a sample of liver tumor tissue from sampling region 3. Subset defined: tumor region T3, left-lateral pole. These receptors were taken from a middle-aged man with primary liver carcinoma and hepatitis B virus infection.

About this clonotype: Just one base apart from a much larger clone, this may be a read error. The rearrangement uses TRBV28 and TRBJ2-2; D may be TRBD1 or TRBD2 (5 bases each). The germline V gene has CDR1 MDHEN and CDR2 SYDVKM. V lost 3 bases to trimming and J lost 7 bases, with 18 bases between them. This CDR3 region has 16 residues. The DNA for the CDR3 is TGTGCCAGCAGTTTTTCGGGACCCTTGGGGAGCGGGGAGCTGTTTTTT. This gives the protein CASSFSGPLGSGELFF. The full variable domain, its missing parts supplied by reference TRBV28 and TRBJ2-2, is DVKVTQSSRYLVKRTGEKVFLECVQDMDHENMFWYRQDPGLGLRLIYFSYDVKMKEKGDIPEGYSVSREKKERFSLILESASTNQTSMYLCASSFSGPLGSGELFFGEGSRLTVL.

Details on this clonotype: Because it lacks the conserved phenylalanine or tryptophan at the end, this CDR3 is likely a read error. V is TRBV19 and J is TRBJ1-5; D is unresolved. This CDR3 region has 13 residues. The germline V gene encodes CDR1 LNHDA and CDR2 SQIVND (reference sequence). CDR3 in amino acids: CASSSGFDQSQHL. CDR3 nucleotide sequence: TGTGCCAGTAGTTCTGGATTCGATCAGTCCCAGCATCTT.

Regarding this clonotype: A read error may explain this, as a much larger clone is one base away. The chain combines TRBV9 with TRBJ2-6; 9 nucleotides line up with TRBD1. Germline V gene data show CDR1 as SGDLS and CDR2 as YYNGEE. The CDR3 extends over 19 amino acids. CDR3 DNA: TGTACCAGCAGCGCGGGATACAGGGGGCGCGTGAGTGGGGCCAACGTCCTGACTTTC. It codes for CTSSAGYRGRVSGANVLTF.

The CDR3 protein is CASRPWTAEMGYTF. In nucleotides, the CDR3 is TGTGCCAGCAGACCCTGGACGGCTGAGATGGGCTACACCTTC. The genes are TRBV6-5 and TRBJ1-2, with D unclear. This CDR3 spans 14 amino acids. Trimming took off 6 bases at V and 8 bases at J, with 19 bases between the two ends. CDR1 MNHEY and CDR2 SVGAGI come from the germline V gene.

The chain is built from TRBV6-5 and TRBJ2-1; D possibly corresponds to TRBD2 (6 bases). V lost 7 bases and J 11 bases, leaving 15 bases between the germline ends. Germline CDR1 MNHEY, CDR2 SVGAGI. This CDR3 is built from 12 residues. The CDR3 nucleotides read TGTGCCAGCAAAAGGAACGGGGGTAAGCAGTTCTTC. Encoded protein: CASKRNGGKQFF.

The rearrangement uses TRBV12-3 or TRBV12-4 and TRBJ1-2; 7 nucleotides match TRBD1. V was clipped by 4 bases and J by 10 bases; unmatched bases: 12. CDR3 length equals 14 residues. The CDR3 nucleotides are TGTGCCAGCAGTTACCAGGACAGGCGGAGAGACTACACCTTC. It is translated as CASSYQDRRRDYTF.

Concerning this clonotype itself: The junction does not match germline at one end; this may be a read error. The chain carries TRBV28 and TRBJ2-1, with 9 nucleotides matching TRBD2. This CDR3 has 16 amino acids. CDR1 and CDR2 from the germline V gene are MDHEN and SYDVKM. This CDR3 reads CVSSLSDRLAVGLQFF. The DNA for the CDR3 is TGTGTCAGCAGTTTGTCCGACAGACTAGCGGTAGGGTTGCAGTTCTTC.

To note about this clonotype: A read error may produce the germline difference seen at one junction end. This sequence joins TRBV29-1 and TRBJ2-2; 14 bases match TRBD2. From germline, CDR1 is SQVTM and CDR2 ANQGSEA. The CDR3 length is 15 residues. The CDR3 bases are TGCAGCGCGGCCGGGACTAGCGGGAGAATCGGGGTGCTGTTTTTT. This translates into CSAAGTSGRIGVLFF.

J is TRBJ1-1 and V is TRBV29-1; D gene unclear. This CDR3 is built from 15 residues. Germline lookup yields CDR1 SQVTM and CDR2 ANQGSEA. CDR3 amino acids: CTASSGWAKNTEAFF. CDR3 DNA sequence: TGCACCGCTTCCTCGGGTTGGGCAAAGAACACTGAAGCTTTCTTT.